This TCR beta chain was profiled in a study of regulatory T cells in long-lasting Graves disease (dated by TCRdb to the early 2020s). Background for the entire study: Antithyroid drugs had been taken for less than 3 months by newly diagnosed Graves' disease patients. The study was registered as a clinical trial and conducted in China. A total of around 35 samples were covered by TCR sequencing, comprising some 13 persistent and around 20 newly diagnosed Graves' disease patients. This study used TCR sequencing and RNA sequencing of peripheral blood to compare persistent Graves' disease patients against newly diagnosed Graves' disease patients.

The junction carries 12 bases between V and J, which are trimmed by 0 bases and 0 bases respectively. CDR3 length: 17 amino acids, cysteine to phenylalanine. Only the CDR3 DNA is retained, 51 bases long and in frame from the first base. CDR1 and CDR2, looked up from the germline V gene, are MGHRA and YSYEKL. What the work shows at the level of the full study, not this receptor alone: Lower TCR Shannon entropy and fewer highly expanded clones were observed in persistent Graves' disease patients than in newly diagnosed patients, which suggested clonal expansion. Persistent disease showed preferential use of TRBV28, TRBJ1-2 and TRBJ2-5, whereas newly diagnosed disease favored TRBV20-1 and TRBJ2-1. Because the primary lesion, thyroid tissue, could not be accessed, the study looked at peripheral blood alone. The authors acknowledged the small sample size as a limitation that may reduce accuracy. Only the TCR beta chain was sequenced and analyzed. Patients with persistent disease shared more public clonotypes (fewer than 3,000) than newly diagnosed patients did (966).

The time point label corresponds to: newly diagnosed GD, antithyroid drugs for less than 3 months. For both TCR sequencing and RNA sequencing, RNA was extracted from PBMCs using TRIzol. The diagnosis of Graves' disease followed American Thyroid Association guidelines. Recruitment of patients was carried out at an endocrinology department in Xi'an, China. Each patient gave about 10 milliliters of peripheral blood, collected in an EDTA anticoagulant tube. Ficoll Paque Plus density gradient separation was used to isolate PBMCs, and no additional T cell sorting was done. An Agilent 2100 Bioanalyzer and agarose gel were used to assess RNA quality, and a NanoDrop 2000 was used to measure RNA concentration. Libraries were made using multiplex PCR. Sequencing took place on an Illumina HiSeq 4000. CDR3 regions were amplified by Arm-PCR with iRepertoire HTBI primers to construct TCR beta libraries. PCR products were gel purified before sequencing. Per the source publication's procedure: Gene usage analysis of CDR3 amino acid clonotypes relied on the 55 to 80 TRBV and 15 or so TRBJ segments identified across samples. COPE and FqMerger were used to merge the filtered high-quality paired reads into contigs. BLAST was used to align contigs to IMGT TRBV, TRBD and TRBJ reference genes, with CDR3 defined following IMGT. Highly expanded clones were defined as clonotypes with a frequency above 0.1%. Shannon entropy was used to measure repertoire diversity, and the Gini coefficient was used to measure V-J evenness. Public clonotypes were defined as clonotypes shared by more than one individual. The public reads were run again by TCRdb, first through fastp at Q25 and then through MiXCR, and only productive beta chains were kept. One record per CDR3 amino acid sequence lists the most common genes and DNA. Clone size and V and J calls follow TCRdb, not the original study. Here the sample has about 200,000 distinct CDR3 sequences; 15% to 20% occur a single time. 22% of the sample lies in the top ten.

In its sample, this clonotype was seen many times. Its antigen remains undetermined. The sample holds no much larger clone one base away, and base qualities are not on file. This TCR came from a female donor with Graves disease. Sequencing used peripheral blood mononuclear cells (PBMCs), obtained at new diagnosis, from a patient treated with antithyroid drugs. This receptor chain uses TRBV4-1 and TRBJ1-3, with an unclear D gene assignment. CDR3 region: CASSQDSVESSGNTIYF. The nucleotide sequence reads as follows: TGCGCCAGCAGCCAAGACTCCGTCGAGAGCTCTGGAAACACCATATATTTT.